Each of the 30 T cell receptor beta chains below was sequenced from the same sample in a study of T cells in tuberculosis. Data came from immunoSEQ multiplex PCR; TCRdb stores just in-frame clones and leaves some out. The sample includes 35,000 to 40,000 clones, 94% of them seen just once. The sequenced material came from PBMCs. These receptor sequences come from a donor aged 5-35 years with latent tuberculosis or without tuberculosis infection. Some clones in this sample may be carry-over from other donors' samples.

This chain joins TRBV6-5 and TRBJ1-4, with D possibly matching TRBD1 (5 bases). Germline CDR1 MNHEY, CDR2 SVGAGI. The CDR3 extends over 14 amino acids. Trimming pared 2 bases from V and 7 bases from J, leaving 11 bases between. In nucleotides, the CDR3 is TGTGCCAGCAGTTACAGCCAGGGCGGTGAAAAACTGTTTTTT. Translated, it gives CASSYSQGGEKLFF.

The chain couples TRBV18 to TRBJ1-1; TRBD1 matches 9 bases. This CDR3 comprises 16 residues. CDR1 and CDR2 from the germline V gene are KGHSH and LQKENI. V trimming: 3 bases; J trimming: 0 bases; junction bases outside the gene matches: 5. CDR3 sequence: CASSPGTGHMNTEAFF. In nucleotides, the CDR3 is TGTGCCAGCTCACCTGGGACAGGGCACATGAACACTGAAGCTTTCTTT. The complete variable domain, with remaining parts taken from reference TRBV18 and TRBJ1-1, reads NAGVMQNPRHLVRRRGQEARLRCSPMKGHSHVYWYRQLPEEGLKFMVYLQKENIIDESGMPKERFSAEFPKEGPSILRIQQVVRGDSAAYFCASSPGTGHMNTEAFFGQGTRLTVV.

CDR3 coding DNA: TGCGCCAGCAGCTTGTTAGGGAGCCAAGAGACCCAGTACTTC. This gives the protein CASSLLGSQETQYF. The rearrangement joins TRBV5-1 to TRBJ2-5; a possible D gene is TRBD2 (5 bases). This CDR3 is built from 14 residues. Trimming stripped 1 base from V and 1 base from J, with 8 bases between. In germline, CDR1 is SGHRS, CDR2 YFSETQ.

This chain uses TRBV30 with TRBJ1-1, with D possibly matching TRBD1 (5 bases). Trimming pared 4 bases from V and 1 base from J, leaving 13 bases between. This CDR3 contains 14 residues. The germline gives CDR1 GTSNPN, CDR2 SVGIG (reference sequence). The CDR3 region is CAWNQGFTNTEAFF. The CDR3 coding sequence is TGTGCCTGGAACCAGGGTTTTACGAACACTGAAGCTTTCTTT.

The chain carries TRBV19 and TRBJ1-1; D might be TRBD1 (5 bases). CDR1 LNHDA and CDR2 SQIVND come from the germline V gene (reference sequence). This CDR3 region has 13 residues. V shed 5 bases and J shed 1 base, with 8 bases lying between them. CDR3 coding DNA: TGTGCCAGTAGTTTCCAGGGGAACACTGAAGCTTTCTTT. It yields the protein CASSFQGNTEAFF.

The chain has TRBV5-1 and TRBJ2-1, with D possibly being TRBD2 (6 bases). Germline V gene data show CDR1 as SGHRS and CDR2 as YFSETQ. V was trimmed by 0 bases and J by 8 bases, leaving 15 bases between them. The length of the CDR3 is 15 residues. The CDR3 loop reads CASSLAAGQLDEQFF. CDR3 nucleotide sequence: TGCGCCAGCAGCTTGGCGGCGGGGCAGCTCGATGAGCAGTTCTTC.

CDR3 sequence (DNA): TGTGCCAGCAGCTCCCGGGGGTACACAGATACGCAGTATTTT. Its protein is CASSSRGYTDTQYF. The J gene is TRBJ2-3, the V gene TRBV11-2; D may be TRBD2 (6 bases). In germline, CDR1 is SGHAT, CDR2 FQNNGV. The CDR3 has 14 amino acids. Trimming stripped 4 bases from V and 2 bases from J, with 10 bases between. Full variable domain (missing parts from reference TRBV11-2 and TRBJ2-3): EAGVAQSPRYKIIEKRQSVAFWCNPISGHATLYWYQQILGQGPKLLIQFQNNGVVDDSQLPKDRFSAERLKGVDSTLKIQPAKLEDSAVYLCASSSRGYTDTQYFGPGTRLTVL.

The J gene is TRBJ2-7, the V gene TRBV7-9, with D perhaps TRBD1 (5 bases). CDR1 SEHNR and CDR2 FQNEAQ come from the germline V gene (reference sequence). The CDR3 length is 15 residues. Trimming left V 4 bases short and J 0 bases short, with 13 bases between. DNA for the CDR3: TGTGCCAGCAGCTCACCGACAGCGATCTCCTACGAGCAGTACTTC. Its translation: CASSSPTAISYEQYF.

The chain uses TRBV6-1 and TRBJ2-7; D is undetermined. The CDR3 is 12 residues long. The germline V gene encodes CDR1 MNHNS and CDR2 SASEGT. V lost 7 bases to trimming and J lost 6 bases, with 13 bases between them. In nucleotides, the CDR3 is TGTGCCAGCACCTCCAGGCAACGCGAGCAGTACGTC. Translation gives CASTSRQREQYV.

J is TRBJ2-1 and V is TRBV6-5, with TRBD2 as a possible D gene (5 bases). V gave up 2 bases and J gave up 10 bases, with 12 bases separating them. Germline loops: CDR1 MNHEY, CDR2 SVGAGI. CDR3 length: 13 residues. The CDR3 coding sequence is TGTGCCAGCAGTTACGTCGGGTCGGGAGAGCAGTTCTTC. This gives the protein CASSYVGSGEQFF.

This CDR3 is CASGLGAGFVVGELFF. Here the CDR3 DNA reads TGTGCTAGTGGTTTGGGGGCAGGGTTCGTGGTCGGGGAGCTGTTTTTT. This rearrangement joins TRBV12-5 to TRBJ2-2; TRBD1 is a possible D gene (5 bases). CDR1 and CDR2 (germline): LGHNT, FRNRAP. The ends were cut back, 1 base at V and 7 bases at J, with 16 bases in the middle. The CDR3 extends over 16 amino acids.

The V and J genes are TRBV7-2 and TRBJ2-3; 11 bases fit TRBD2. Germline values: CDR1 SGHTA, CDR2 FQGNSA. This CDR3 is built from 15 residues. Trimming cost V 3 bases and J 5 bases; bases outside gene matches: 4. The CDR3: CASSLTSGAGDTQYF. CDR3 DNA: TGTGCCAGCAGCTTGACTAGCGGGGCGGGAGATACGCAGTATTTT.

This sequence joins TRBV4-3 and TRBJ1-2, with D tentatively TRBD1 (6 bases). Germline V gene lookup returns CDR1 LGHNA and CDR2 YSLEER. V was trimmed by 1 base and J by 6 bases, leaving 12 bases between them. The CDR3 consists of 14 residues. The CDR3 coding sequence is TGCGCCAGCAGCCAAGTGTTCAGGGGAAATGGCTACACCTTC. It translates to CASSQVFRGNGYTF.

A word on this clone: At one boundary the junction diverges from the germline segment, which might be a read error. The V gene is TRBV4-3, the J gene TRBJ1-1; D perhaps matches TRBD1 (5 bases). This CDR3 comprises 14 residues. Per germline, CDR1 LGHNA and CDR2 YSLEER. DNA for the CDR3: TGCGCCAGCACCCAAGGCTGGGGGGACACTGAAGCTTTCTTT. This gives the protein CASTQGWGDTEAFF.

The CDR3 here is CASSVGGFGYTF. The CDR3 nucleotides are TGTGCCAGCAGTGTCGGGGGGTTTGGCTACACCTTC. The gene calls are TRBV25-1 and TRBJ1-2; D is possibly TRBD1 (5 bases). The germline V gene has CDR1 MGHDK and CDR2 SYGVNS. V gave up 4 bases and J gave up 7 bases, with 10 bases separating them. The CDR3 is 12 amino acids.

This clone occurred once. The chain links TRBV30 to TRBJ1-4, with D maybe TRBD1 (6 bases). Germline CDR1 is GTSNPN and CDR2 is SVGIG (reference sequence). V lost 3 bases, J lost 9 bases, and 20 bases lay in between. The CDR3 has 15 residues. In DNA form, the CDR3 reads TGTGCCTGGAGCCCGTTTGGAACAGGGCAGAAAAAACTGTTTTTT. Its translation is CAWSPFGTGQKKLFF. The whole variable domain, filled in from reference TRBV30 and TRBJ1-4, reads SQTIHQWPATLVQPVGSPLSLECTVEGTSNPNLYWYRQAAGRGLQLLFYSVGIGQISSEVPQNLSASRPQDRQFILSSKKLLLSDSGFYLCAWSPFGTGQKKLFFGSGTQLSVL.

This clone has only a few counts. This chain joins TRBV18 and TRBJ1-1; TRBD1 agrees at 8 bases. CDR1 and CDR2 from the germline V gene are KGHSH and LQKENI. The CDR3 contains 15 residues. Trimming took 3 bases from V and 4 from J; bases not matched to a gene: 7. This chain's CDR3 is CASSPQQGVSTEAFF. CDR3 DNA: TGTGCCAGCTCACCTCAACAGGGGGTGAGCACTGAAGCTTTCTTT.

This CDR3 reads CASSSGEGPGAFF. Written as DNA, the CDR3 is TGTGCCAGCAGCTCCGGGGAGGGGCCTGGGGCTTTCTTT. The chain couples TRBV7-8 to TRBJ1-1; D might be TRBD1 (5 bases). The CDR3 spans 13 residues. V lost 4 bases and J 11 bases, leaving 17 bases between the germline ends. Germline loops: CDR1 SGHVS, CDR2 FQNEAQ.

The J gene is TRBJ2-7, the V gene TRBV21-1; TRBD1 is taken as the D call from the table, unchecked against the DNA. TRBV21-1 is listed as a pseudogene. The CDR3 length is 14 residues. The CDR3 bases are TGTGCCAGCAGTACCGGGACAGGGAACTACGAGCAGTACTTC. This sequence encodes CASSTGTGNYEQYF.

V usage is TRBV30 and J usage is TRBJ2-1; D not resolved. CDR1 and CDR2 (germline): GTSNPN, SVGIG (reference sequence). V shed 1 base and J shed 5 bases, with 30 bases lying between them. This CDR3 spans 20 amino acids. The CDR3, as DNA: TGTGCCTGGAGTGGACGCTCACCAAATCCTGCCACACTGGGCAACAATGAGCAGTTCTTC. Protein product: CAWSGRSPNPATLGNNEQFF.

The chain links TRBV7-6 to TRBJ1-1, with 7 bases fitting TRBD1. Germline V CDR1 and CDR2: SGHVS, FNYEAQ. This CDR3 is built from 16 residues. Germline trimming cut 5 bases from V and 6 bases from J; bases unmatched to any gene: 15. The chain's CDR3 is CASSPRPTGLASEAFF. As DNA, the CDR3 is TGTGCCAGCAGCCCCCGCCCGACAGGGTTGGCGTCTGAAGCTTTCTTT.

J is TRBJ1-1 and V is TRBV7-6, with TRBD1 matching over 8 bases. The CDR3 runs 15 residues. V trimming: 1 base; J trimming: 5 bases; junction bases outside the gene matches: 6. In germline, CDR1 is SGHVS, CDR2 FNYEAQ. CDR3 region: CASSLGQGTSTEAFF. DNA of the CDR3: TGTGCCAGCAGCTTAGGACAGGGGACGAGTACTGAAGCTTTCTTT. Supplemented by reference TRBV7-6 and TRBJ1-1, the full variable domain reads GAGVSQSPRYKVTKRGQDVALRCDPISGHVSLYWYRQALGQGPEFLTYFNYEAQQDKSGLPNDRFSAERPEGSISTLTIQRTEQRDSAMYRCASSLGQGTSTEAFFGQGTRLTVV.

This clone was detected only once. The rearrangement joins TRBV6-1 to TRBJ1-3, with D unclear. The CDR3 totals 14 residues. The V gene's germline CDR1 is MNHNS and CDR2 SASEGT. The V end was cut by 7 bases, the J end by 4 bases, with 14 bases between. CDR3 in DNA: TGTGCCAGCATCTCGAACGGCGGGGGAAACACCATATATTTT. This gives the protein CASISNGGGNTIYF.

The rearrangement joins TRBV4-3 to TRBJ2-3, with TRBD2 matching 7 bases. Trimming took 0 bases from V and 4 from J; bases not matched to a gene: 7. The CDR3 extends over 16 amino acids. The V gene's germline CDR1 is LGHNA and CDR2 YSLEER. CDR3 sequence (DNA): TGCGCCAGCAGCCAAGATTTACTAGCGCGGTCAGATACGCAGTATTTT. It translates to CASSQDLLARSDTQYF.

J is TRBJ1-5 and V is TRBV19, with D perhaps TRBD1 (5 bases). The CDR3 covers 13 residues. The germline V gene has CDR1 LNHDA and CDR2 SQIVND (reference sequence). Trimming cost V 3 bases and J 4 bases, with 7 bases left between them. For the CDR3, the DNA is TGTGCCAGTAGTATCAGGGAAAATCAGCCCCAGCATTTT. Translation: CASSIRENQPQHF. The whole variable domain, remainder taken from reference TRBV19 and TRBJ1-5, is DGGITQSPKYLFRKEGQNVTLSCEQNLNHDAMYWYRQDPGQGLRLIYYSQIVNDFQKGDIAEGYSVSREKKESFPLTVTSAQKNPTAFYLCASSIRENQPQHFGDGTRLSIL.

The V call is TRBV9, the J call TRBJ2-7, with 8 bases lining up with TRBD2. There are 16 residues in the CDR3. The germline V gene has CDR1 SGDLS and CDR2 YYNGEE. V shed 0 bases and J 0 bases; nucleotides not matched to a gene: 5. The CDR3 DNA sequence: TGTGCCAGCAGCGTAGAAGCGGGGGCATCCTCCTACGAGCAGTACTTC. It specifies CASSVEAGASSYEQYF. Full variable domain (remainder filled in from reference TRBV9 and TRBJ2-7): DSGVTQTPKHLITATGQRVTLRCSPRSGDLSVYWYQQSLDQGLQFLIQYYNGEERAKGNILERFSAQQFPDLHSELNLSSLELGDSALYFCASSVEAGASSYEQYFGPGTRLTVT.

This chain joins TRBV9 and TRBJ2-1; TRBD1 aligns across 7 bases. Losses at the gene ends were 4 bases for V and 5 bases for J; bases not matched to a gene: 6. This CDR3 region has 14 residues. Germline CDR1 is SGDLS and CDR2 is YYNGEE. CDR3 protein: CASSKGTDNNEQFF. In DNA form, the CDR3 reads TGTGCCAGCAGCAAAGGGACAGATAACAATGAGCAGTTCTTC.

In DNA form, the CDR3 reads TGTGCTAGTGGTTTGGTATTTGGTGGGAGCGATGGCTACACCTTC. Translated, it gives CASGLVFGGSDGYTF. The J gene is TRBJ1-2, the V gene TRBV12-5; D remains ambiguous. The CDR3 runs 15 residues. Looked up from germline, CDR1 is LGHNT and CDR2 is FRNRAP. Between the trimmed V and J ends, which lost 0 bases and 6 bases, there was a span of 14 bases.

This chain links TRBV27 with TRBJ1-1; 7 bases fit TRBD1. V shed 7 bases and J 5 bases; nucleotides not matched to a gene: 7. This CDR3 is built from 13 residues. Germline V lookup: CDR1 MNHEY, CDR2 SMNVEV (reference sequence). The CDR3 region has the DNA TGTGCCAGCAAAATACAGGGGAGAACTGAAGCTTTCTTT. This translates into CASKIQGRTEAFF.

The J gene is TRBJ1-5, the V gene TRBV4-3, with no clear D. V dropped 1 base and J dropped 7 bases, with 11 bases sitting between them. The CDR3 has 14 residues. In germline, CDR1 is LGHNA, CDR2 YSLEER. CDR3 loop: CASSQGFGRQPQHF. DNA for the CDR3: TGCGCCAGCAGCCAAGGTTTCGGTCGACAGCCCCAGCATTTT.